Below are 6 T cell receptor beta chains sequenced from a single sample in a study of response to subunit inactivated influenza vaccine. MiXCR, run by TCRdb on the RT-PCR reads, gives a single entry per CDR3 protein. The sample comprises 530,000 or so distinct CDR3 sequences, 11% to 15% of which are singletons, and roughly 10% rests with the top ten. The sample was PBMCs from blood, taken 11 to 12 days after vaccination. The receptor set was obtained from a man between 50 and 59 years old who received an inactivated influenza vaccine.

The rearrangement joins TRBV4-3 to TRBJ2-3; tentative D call: TRBD1 (6 bases). The CDR3 covers 16 residues. CDR1 LGHNA and CDR2 YSLEER come from the germline V gene. Trimming pared 3 bases from V and 2 bases from J, leaving 15 bases between. CDR3 bases: TGCGCCAGCAGCCAGTTGACGGGACACCTCACAGATACGCAGTATTTT. Protein sequence: CASSQLTGHLTDTQYF.

The chain uses TRBV10-3 and TRBJ2-1, with D tentatively TRBD2 (5 bases). This CDR3 has 13 amino acids. CDR1 is ENHRY, CDR2 SYGVKD, per germline. The ends were cut back, 4 bases at V and 9 bases at J, with 13 bases in the middle. CDR3 nucleotides: TGTGCCATCAGTGTTTTAGCGTTCGGTGAGCAGTTCTTC. It is translated as CAISVLAFGEQFF.

This clonotype was detected many times. This sequence joins TRBV3-1 and TRBJ2-2; D is unresolved. With 1 base removed from V and 6 bases from J, the gap between germline ends came to 0 bases. Germline assignment: CDR1 LGHDT and CDR2 YNNKEL (reference sequence). This CDR3 contains 11 residues. CDR3 nucleotide sequence: TGTGCCAGCAGCCAAGCCGGGGAGCTGTTTTTT. Protein product: CASSQAGELFF.

This clonotype showed up many times. The gene calls are TRBV7-2 and TRBJ2-3; 8 nucleotides line up with TRBD1. The CDR3 is 14 residues long. J gave up 8 bases and V 1 base, and 5 bases lay outside the gene matches. Germline V gene sequence: CDR1 SGHTA, CDR2 FQGNSA. Here the CDR3 DNA reads TGTGCCAGCAGCTTAGGGACAGGGAGCCCTACGCAGTATTTT. Protein: CASSLGTGSPTQYF.

The gene calls are TRBV7-8 and TRBJ2-1; 7 nucleotides align to TRBD2. CDR1 is SGHVS, CDR2 FQNEAQ, per germline. The J segment lost 7 bases and the V segment lost 8 bases, leaving 11 bases of the junction unmatched. There are 14 residues in the CDR3. The CDR3 DNA reads as TGTGCCAGCGCTCCCCGGCGGGAGAGGAATGAGCAGTTCTTC. Encoded protein: CASAPRRERNEQFF.

About this clonotype: A read error is possible here, since a much larger clone lies one base away. The chain has TRBV4-1 and TRBJ2-7; the match to TRBD1 covers 7 bases. V gave up 3 bases and J gave up 3 bases; unmatched junction bases: 2. The CDR3 runs 13 residues. Germline V gene data show CDR1 as MGHRA and CDR2 as YSYEKL. CDR3 sequence reads: CASSHGQDYEQYF. The CDR3 nucleotides are TGCGCCAGCAGCCATGGACAGGACTACGAGCAGTACTTC.